These T cell receptor beta chains were read from a single sample in a study of shared clonotypes between healthy human individuals. Measured with immunoSEQ multiplex PCR; TCRdb has only the in-frame clones, and not every one. The sample has 2 million to 2.5 million clones, around 93% seen once; the top ten hold 1.5% to 2%. Sequenced input: naive CD8+ T cells from PBMCs. The source is a man in his late teens or twenties in good health. Some clones in this sample may be carry-over from other donors' samples. The conserved cysteine and the conserved F or W are not part of the CDR3 here. The order of the fields is clone size, J gene, V gene, CDR3 protein. Clone size is given for some rows only: seen once, a few or many times, or a class if the clone is expanded.

abundance: NA
j_gene: TRBJ1-2
v_gene: TRBV27
CDR3aa: ASSSTGRSYGYT

abundance: once
j_gene: TRBJ2-6
v_gene: TRBV5-6
CDR3aa: ASSPLGTGLDSGANVLT

abundance: once
j_gene: TRBJ2-1
v_gene: TRBV14
CDR3aa: ASSQYRGNEQF

abundance: NA
j_gene: TRBJ2-7
v_gene: TRBV6-5
CDR3aa: ASSPRTGAYEQY

abundance: NA
j_gene: TRBJ2-7
v_gene: TRBV7-9
CDR3aa: ASSQGETRPSYEQY

abundance: NA
j_gene: TRBJ2-5
v_gene: TRBV4-2
CDR3aa: ASSLRTSGSQETQY

abundance: NA
j_gene: TRBJ2-2
v_gene: TRBV7-8
CDR3aa: ASSLESTGELF

abundance: NA
j_gene: TRBJ2-1
v_gene: TRBV25-1
CDR3aa: APQYRGSSYNEQF

abundance: once
j_gene: TRBJ1-3
v_gene: TRBV27
CDR3aa: ASRYKDRNGNTIY

abundance: NA
j_gene: TRBJ2-5
v_gene: TRBV7-6
CDR3aa: ASSSRIQETQY

abundance: NA
j_gene: TRBJ2-5
v_gene: TRBV27
CDR3aa: ASGPQADRGETQY

abundance: NA
j_gene: TRBJ1-1
v_gene: TRBV7-9
CDR3aa: ASSLRGRETEAF

abundance: NA
j_gene: TRBJ1-4
v_gene: TRBV5-4
CDR3aa: ASSLVGGRGEKLF

abundance: once
j_gene: TRBJ2-7
v_gene: TRBV2
CDR3aa: ASSEMGKPHEQY

abundance: NA
j_gene: TRBJ2-1
v_gene: TRBV7-9
CDR3aa: ASSSTTGNNEQF

abundance: NA
j_gene: TRBJ2-1
v_gene: TRBV10-3
CDR3aa: AIRRDGSSYNEQF

abundance: NA
j_gene: TRBJ2-7
v_gene: TRBV4-3
CDR3aa: ASSQLAGVESYEQY

abundance: once
j_gene: TRBJ2-2
v_gene: TRBV9
CDR3aa: ASSVESGRSTGELF

abundance: once
j_gene: TRBJ2-6
v_gene: TRBV2
CDR3aa: ASSELARPSGANVLT